One T cell receptor beta chain is described in this entry. Germline lookup yields CDR1 MNHEY and CDR2 SVGAGI. V was pared by 0 bases and J by 4 bases, with 10 bases between. This CDR3 comprises 15 residues. These data are taken from a study of blood T cell repertoires in COVID-19. This table comes from immunoSEQ multiplex PCR, and its TCRdb copy is limited to in-frame clones, with some not included. This sample has 140,000 to 150,000 clones, with 84% found just once. Cohort placement rested on clinical history that participants reported themselves. This chain links TRBV6-5 with TRBJ1-3; D not resolved. This receptor was obtained from a woman aged 45-65 years who had been exposed to COVID-19. The sample comprised PBMCs or T cells enriched from blood (not recorded which). The CDR3 loop is CASSYSGVVGNTIYF. In DNA, the CDR3 is TGTGCCAGCAGTTACTCCGGGGTCGTAGGAAACACCATATATTTT.